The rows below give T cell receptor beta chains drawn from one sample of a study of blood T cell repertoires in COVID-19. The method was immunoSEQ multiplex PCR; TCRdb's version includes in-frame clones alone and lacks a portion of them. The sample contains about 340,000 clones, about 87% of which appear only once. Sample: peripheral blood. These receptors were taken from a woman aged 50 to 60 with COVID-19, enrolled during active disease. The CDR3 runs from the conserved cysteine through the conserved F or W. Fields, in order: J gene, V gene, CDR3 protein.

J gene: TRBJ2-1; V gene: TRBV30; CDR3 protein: CAWSIQGQFF
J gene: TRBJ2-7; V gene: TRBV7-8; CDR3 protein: CASSSLRAGEQYF
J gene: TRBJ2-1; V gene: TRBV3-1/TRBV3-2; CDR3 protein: CASSQQTSGSRYNEQFF
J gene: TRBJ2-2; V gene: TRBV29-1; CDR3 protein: CSGSKASGELFF
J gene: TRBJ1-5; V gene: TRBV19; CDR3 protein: CASSIGTGDPYSNQPQHF
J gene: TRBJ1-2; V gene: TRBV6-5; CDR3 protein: CASDRDRGRTGYTF
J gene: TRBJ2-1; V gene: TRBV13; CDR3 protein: CATLRRGGGNEQFF
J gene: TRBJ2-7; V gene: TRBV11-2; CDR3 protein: CAGSLAGQGYEQYF
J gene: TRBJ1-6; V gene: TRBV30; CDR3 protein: CAWSRGQGNNSPLHF
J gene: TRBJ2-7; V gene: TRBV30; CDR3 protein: CAWSLRDSAWYF
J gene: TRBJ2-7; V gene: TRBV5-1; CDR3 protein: CASSWTSGPPYEQYF
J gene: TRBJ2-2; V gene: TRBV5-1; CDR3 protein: CASSLTSRGGNTGELFF
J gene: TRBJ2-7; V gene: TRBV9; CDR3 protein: CASSKGQDYEQYF
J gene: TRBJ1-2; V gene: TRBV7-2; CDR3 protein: CASSLGTLRGYGYTF
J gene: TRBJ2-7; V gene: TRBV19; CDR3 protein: CASSAGPDSYEQYF
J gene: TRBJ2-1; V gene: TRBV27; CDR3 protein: CASTAGAESGNEQFF
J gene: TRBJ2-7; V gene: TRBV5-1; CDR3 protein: CASSQPLAGESYEQYF
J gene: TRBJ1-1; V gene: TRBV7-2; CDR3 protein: CASSLRTGNTEAFF
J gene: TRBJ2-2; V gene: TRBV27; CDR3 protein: CASSFEGNTGELFF
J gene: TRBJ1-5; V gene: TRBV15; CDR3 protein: CATSKPGYSNQPQHF
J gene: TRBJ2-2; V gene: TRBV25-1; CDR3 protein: CASSDAITGYTGELFF
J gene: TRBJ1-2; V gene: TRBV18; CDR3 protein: CASSPGTGGNDGYTF
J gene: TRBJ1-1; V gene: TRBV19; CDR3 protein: CASSIWKGATEAFF